The following is a TCR beta chain sequence with its context. Antigen: not known. This record belongs to a study of T cell responses to AZD1222 COVID-19 vaccine. Study-wide points: Nearly half of unique spike-specific TCRs reportedly avoided B.1.351 and B.1.1.7 mutated regions. Baseline seropositivity occurred in only 5 or 6 AZD1222 recipients.

In germline, CDR1 is SNHLY, CDR2 FYNNEI. Trimming at V came to 4 bases and at J to 4 bases, leaving 3 bases not matched to a gene. This CDR3 has 13 amino acids. Some clones are missing from TCRdb's copy, which holds only in-frame ones; the method was immunoSEQ multiplex PCR. The table includes around 140,000 clones, 93% detected once. The sample here was peripheral blood, taken on day 0 of MenACWY control vaccination. The source of this sequence is an adult in good health. This chain connects TRBV2 to TRBJ2-5, with 7 bases identical to TRBD2. The CDR3 loop reads CASSGAGSETQYF. The CDR3 region has the DNA TGTGCCAGCAGTGGAGCGGGATCAGAGACCCAGTACTTC.